The rows below give T cell receptor beta chains drawn from one sample of a study of CD8+ T cells in alopecia areata. Sequencing was performed with immunoSEQ multiplex PCR; in TCRdb, only in-frame clones are kept and a portion is missing. The sample includes about 98,000 clones, over 40% of them seen just once. Sequenced sample: CD4+ T cells sorted from blood. The receptors were gathered from a human donor with alopecia areata. The CDR3 runs from the conserved cysteine through the conserved F or W. The D gene is left open where the match is weak.

>TRBD1|TRBV6-5|TRBJ1-6
CASSPGQGYSPLHF
>TRBD1|TRBV4-1|TRBJ2-1
CASSQAGTVYNEQFF
>NA|TRBV28|TRBJ2-3
CASSPTSTDTQYF
>NA|TRBV15|TRBJ2-7
CATSREEGAGYEQYF
>TRBD2|TRBV29-1|TRBJ2-7
CSVAGVGSGSLYEQYF
>TRBD2|TRBV29-1|TRBJ2-3
CSVQAGGTDTQYF
>NA|TRBV28|TRBJ2-7
CATLKAGSPEQYF
>NA|TRBV29-1|TRBJ1-1
CSVVRFTEAFF
>NA|TRBV30|TRBJ2-1
CAWSVGLEDNEQFF
>TRBD1|TRBV18|TRBJ2-7
CASSPGQGVRNEQYF
>NA|TRBV29-1|TRBJ1-2
CSGAGEGYGYTF
>NA|TRBV11-2|TRBJ2-3
CASTQRDTQYF
>NA|TRBV15|TRBJ1-5
CATSRDGRNNQPQHF
>NA|TRBV11-2|TRBJ1-6
CASSLVFQAPLHF
>NA|TRBV9|TRBJ2-2
CASSAAQGYAGELFF
>NA|TRBV30|TRBJ1-5
CAWSDRDQPQHF
>NA|TRBV30|TRBJ2-5
CAWSAGFQETQYF
>NA|TRBV28|TRBJ2-6
CASSLPEGAGANVLTF
>TRBD1|TRBV29-1|TRBJ2-4
CSVWTGGGKNIQYF
>TRBD1|TRBV19|TRBJ2-6
CASSTDRAGANVLTF
>NA|TRBV5-6|TRBJ2-5
CASSLQAQETQYF
>NA|TRBV30|TRBJ1-1
CAWSVGRDTEAFF
>NA|TRBV29-1|TRBJ2-1
CSVSRGTYNEQFF
>NA|TRBV6-1|TRBJ2-1
CASSEAFEGISNEQFF
>TRBD2|TRBV30|TRBJ2-1
CAWKAGTYNEQFF
>TRBD2|TRBV29-1|TRBJ2-7
CRTGRAGGHFSYEQYF
>TRBD1|TRBV7-9|TRBJ2-7
CASSLALGQVYEQYF
>TRBD2|TRBV11-2|TRBJ2-7
CASSWSGGAYEQYF
>TRBD2|TRBV29-1|TRBJ2-1
CSVAKASGRTYNEQFF
>NA|TRBV29-1|TRBJ2-7
CSVEDPHDRPYEQYF
>NA|TRBV29-1|TRBJ2-2
CSGGGWDTGELFF
>TRBD2|TRBV30|TRBJ2-2
CAWSSGGYTGELFF
>NA|TRBV27|TRBJ2-1
CASSLRAASYEQFF